The T cell receptor (beta chain) under discussion was sequenced for a study of blood T cells in healthy people across ages. The CDR3 runs 15 residues. Germline trimming cut 0 bases from V and 4 bases from J; bases unmatched to any gene: 6. Germline CDR1 is LGHNA and CDR2 is YSLEER. This clonotype was seen ten or more times. The antigen is undetermined. For the second PCR, which ran for about 6 to 12 cycles, a sample-barcoded 5' primer and a J-beta primer mix were used. A template-switch adaptor that had 12 random nucleotides put a tag on each cDNA molecule. TCRdb re-derived calls from the 5' RACE reads in MiXCR, one entry per CDR3 protein. The table includes approximately 1,700,000 distinct CDR3 sequences, approximately 39% detected once. Each individual donor underwent a draw of roughly 10 milliliters of peripheral blood. General observations from the study: As naive T cell percentage varied, TCR beta diversity correlated strongly with it. Long-lived and aged donors differed, with more naive CD4+ cells and higher diversity in the long-lived.

The chain recombines TRBV4-3 with TRBJ2-7, with 7 bases fitting TRBD1. The clonotype was recovered from a human donor in good health. The sequencing sample was made of blood. The DNA for the CDR3 is TGCGCCAGCAGCCAAGAGACAGGGAAAGGATACGAGCAGTACTTC. Translating it yields CASSQETGKGYEQYF.